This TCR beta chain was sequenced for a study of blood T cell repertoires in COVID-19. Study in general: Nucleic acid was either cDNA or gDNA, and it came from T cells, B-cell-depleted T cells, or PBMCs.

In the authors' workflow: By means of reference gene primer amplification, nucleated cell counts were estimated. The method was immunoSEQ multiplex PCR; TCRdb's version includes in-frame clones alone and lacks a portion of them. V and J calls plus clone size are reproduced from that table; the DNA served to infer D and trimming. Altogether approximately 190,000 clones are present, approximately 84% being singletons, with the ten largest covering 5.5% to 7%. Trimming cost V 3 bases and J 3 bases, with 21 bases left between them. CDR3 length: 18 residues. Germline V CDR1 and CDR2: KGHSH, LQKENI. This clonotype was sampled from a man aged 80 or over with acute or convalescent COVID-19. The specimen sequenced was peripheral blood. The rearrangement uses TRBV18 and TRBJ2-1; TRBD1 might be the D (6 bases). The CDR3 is CASSPYGKGEEYYNEQFF. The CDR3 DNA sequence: TGTGCCAGCTCACCCTACGGGAAGGGGGAAGAGTACTACAATGAGCAGTTCTTC. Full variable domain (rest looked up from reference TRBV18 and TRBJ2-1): NAGVMQNPRHLVRRRGQEARLRCSPMKGHSHVYWYRQLPEEGLKFMVYLQKENIIDESGMPKERFSAEFPKEGPSILRIQQVVRGDSAAYFCASSPYGKGEEYYNEQFFGPGTRLTVL.